These 10 T cell receptor beta chains were sequenced from one sample in a study of CD8 T cells in ankylosing spondylitis. Study-wide results and limits: Characteristic, it appeared, of ankylosing spondylitis blood was a TCR beta motif of about eight highly homologous variants.

What these receptors recognize is not known. MiXCR, run by TCRdb on the 5' RACE reads, gives a single entry per CDR3 protein. The top ten clones hold roughly 3.2% of a sample with fewer than 550,000 distinct CDR3 sequences, over 4% of them seen once. Sequencing was performed on blood, either unsorted or a sorted T cell fraction (not recorded which). Receptors were obtained from a male donor with ankylosing spondylitis.

This clonotype has ten or more counts. J is TRBJ1-1 and V is TRBV12-5, with 7 bases fitting TRBD1. The CDR3 has 17 residues. Germline-derived CDR1 and CDR2 are LGHNT and FRNRAP. J lost 5 bases, V lost 0 bases, and 12 bases had no gene match. The CDR3 protein is CASGLVRGDSLETEAFF. CDR3 DNA: TGTGCTAGTGGTTTGGTACGGGGGGACAGTTTGGAGACTGAAGCTTTCTTT.

The table lists this clonotype with a few counts. One end of the junction does not line up with germline, which may come from a read error. The V call is TRBV7-6, the J call TRBJ2-5; possible D gene TRBD1, 7 bases. This CDR3 region has 14 residues. CDR1 SGHVS and CDR2 FNYEAQ come from the germline V gene. The CDR3 loop is CASCLQGRRETQYF. DNA of the CDR3: TGTGCCAGCTGCTTACAGGGGAGGAGAGAGACCCAGTACTTC.

This sequence joins TRBV7-3 and TRBJ2-2; D is undetermined. The CDR3 runs 16 residues. Between the trimmed V and J ends, which lost 5 bases and 3 bases, there was a span of 16 bases. Germline V gene lookup returns CDR1 SGHTA and CDR2 FQGTGA. The CDR3 DNA reads as TGTGCCAGCAGCGTAGACCCCCCCAGCGACACCGGGGAGCTGTTTTTT. Its translation is CASSVDPPSDTGELFF.

The V and J genes are TRBV6-2 or TRBV6-3 and TRBJ2-5, with 11 bases fitting TRBD2. Germline CDR1 is MNHEY and CDR2 is SVGEGT. The CDR3 totals 20 residues. V dropped 5 bases and J dropped 4; count of bases not matched to a gene: 21. This CDR3 reads CASSPHLGTDTSGSAETQYF. CDR3 sequence (DNA): TGTGCCAGCAGTCCCCACCTCGGGACAGATACTAGCGGGAGTGCAGAGACCCAGTACTTC.

This chain connects TRBV15 to TRBJ2-5; no definite D call. The germline V gene encodes CDR1 LNHNV and CDR2 YYDKDF (reference sequence). The CDR3 extends over 14 amino acids. Trimming took off 5 bases at V and 4 bases at J, with 14 bases between the two ends. CDR3 in amino acids: CATSPSEHPETQYF. In DNA form, the CDR3 reads TGTGCCACCAGCCCGTCAGAGCATCCAGAGACCCAGTACTTC.

This clonotype was recorded at least ten times. The chain links TRBV5-1 to TRBJ1-1, with D possibly TRBD1 on 5 matching bases. Germline V gene lookup returns CDR1 SGHRS and CDR2 YFSETQ. V was shortened by 6 bases and J by 5 bases, with 17 bases between the two germline ends. This CDR3 has 14 residues. CDR3 residues: CASTVTGSGTEAFF. In DNA, the CDR3 is TGCGCCAGCACGGTAACAGGTTCGGGGACTGAAGCTTTCTTT.

This clonotype was seen repeatedly, ten times or more. The J gene is TRBJ1-1, the V gene TRBV5-1; 7 bases align to TRBD1. Per the germline V gene, CDR1 is SGHRS and CDR2 is YFSETQ. V shed 3 bases, J shed 8 bases, and the junction held 4 bases outside the gene matches. There are 12 residues in the CDR3. The CDR3 loop is CASSSTGTEAFF. The CDR3 nucleotides are TGCGCCAGCAGCTCGACAGGGACCGAAGCTTTCTTT. Variable domain in full (rest from reference TRBV5-1 and TRBJ1-1): KAGVTQTPRYLIKTRGQQVTLSCSPISGHRSVSWYQQTPGQGLQFLFEYFSETQRNKGNFPGRFSGRQFSNSRSEMNVSTLELGDSALYLCASSSTGTEAFFGQGTRLTVV.

This clonotype was counted at least ten times. The gene calls are TRBV7-9 and TRBJ2-3; 8 bases line up with TRBD2. The CDR3 runs 15 residues. Germline trimming cut 5 bases from V and 5 bases from J; bases unmatched to any gene: 9. Germline loops: CDR1 SEHNR, CDR2 FQNEAQ (reference sequence). For the CDR3, the DNA is TGTGCCAGCAGCCCAGAGGTCGGGAGGGAAGATACGCAGTATTTT. It encodes CASSPEVGREDTQYF.

Worth noting for this clonotype: A much larger clone differs from this one at a single base, so this may be a read error. A read error is likely, as this CDR3 ends without the conserved phenylalanine or tryptophan. The genes are TRBV5-1 and TRBJ2-5, with D perhaps matching TRBD2 (6 bases). The germline V gene encodes CDR1 SGHRS and CDR2 YFSETQ. Trimming pared 0 bases from V and 1 base from J, leaving 13 bases between. The CDR3 runs to 16 residues. CDR3 nucleotides: TGCGCCAGCAGCTTGGGAGCGCGGGGATCCCAAGAGACCCAGTACATC. This gives the protein CASSLGARGSQETQYI.

This clonotype was counted ten times or more. The V call is TRBV7-9, the J call TRBJ2-1, with TRBD2 identical over 8 bases. This CDR3 is 15 amino acids long. J lost 6 bases, V lost 5 bases, and 9 bases had no gene match. CDR1 is SEHNR and CDR2 is FQNEAQ in the germline V gene (reference sequence). The CDR3 spells CASSPPGLVGNEQFF. In DNA form, the CDR3 reads TGTGCCAGCAGCCCGCCGGGACTAGTTGGCAATGAGCAGTTCTTC.